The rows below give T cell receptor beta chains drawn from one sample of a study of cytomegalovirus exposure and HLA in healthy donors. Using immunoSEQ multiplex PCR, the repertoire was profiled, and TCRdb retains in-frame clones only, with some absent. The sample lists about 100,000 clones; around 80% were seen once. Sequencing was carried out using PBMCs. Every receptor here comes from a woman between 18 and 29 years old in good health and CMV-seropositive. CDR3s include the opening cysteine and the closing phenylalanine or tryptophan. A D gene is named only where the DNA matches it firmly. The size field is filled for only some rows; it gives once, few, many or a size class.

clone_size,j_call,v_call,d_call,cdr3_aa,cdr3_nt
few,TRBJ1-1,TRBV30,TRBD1,CAWSQIGQGGTEAFF,TGTGCCTGGAGTCAGATCGGACAGGGCGGCACTGAAGCTTTCTTT
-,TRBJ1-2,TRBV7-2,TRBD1,CASSLTGLGYTF,TGTGCCAGCAGCTTGACAGGGCTTGGCTACACCTTC
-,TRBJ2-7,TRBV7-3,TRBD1,CASSFSGGAYEQYF,TGTGCCAGCAGCTTTTCAGGGGGAGCCTACGAGCAGTACTTC
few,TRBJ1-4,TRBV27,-,CASSAHPGAGEKLFF,TGTGCCAGCAGTGCCCACCCCGGGGCGGGAGAAAAACTGTTTTTT
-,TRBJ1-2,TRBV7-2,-,CASSLPGQPFGYTF,TGTGCCAGCAGCTTACCAGGACAGCCGTTTGGCTACACCTTC
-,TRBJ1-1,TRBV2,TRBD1,CASSGWTGGNTEAFF,TGTGCCAGCAGTGGTTGGACAGGGGGGAACACTGAAGCTTTCTTT
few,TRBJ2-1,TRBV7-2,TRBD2,CASSLNALAGVDEQFF,TGTGCCAGCAGCTTAAATGCACTAGCGGGAGTCGATGAGCAGTTCTTC
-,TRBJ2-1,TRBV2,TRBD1,CASSDRTGEQFF,TGTGCCAGCAGTGATCGGACAGGTGAGCAGTTCTTC
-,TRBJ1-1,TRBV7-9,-,CASVRTGISTEAFF,TGTGCCAGCGTACGAACAGGGATTTCTACTGAAGCTTTCTTT
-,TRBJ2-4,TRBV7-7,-,CASSSPGSKNIQYF,TGTGCTAGCAGCTCCCCGGGGTCCAAAAACATTCAGTACTTC
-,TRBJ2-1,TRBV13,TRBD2,CASSLGGAGGYNEQFF,TGTGCCAGCAGCTTAGGGGGAGCGGGAGGGTACAATGAGCAGTTCTTC
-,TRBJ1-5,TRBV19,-,CASSMGGEVYQPQHF,TGTGCCAGTAGTATGGGGGGGGAGGTCTATCAGCCCCAGCATTTT
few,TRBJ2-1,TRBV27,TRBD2,CASSFGTSGNSYNEQFF,TGTGCCAGCAGTTTCGGGACTAGCGGGAACTCCTACAATGAGCAGTTCTTC
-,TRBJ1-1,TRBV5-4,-,CASFVPWGHKTNTEAFF,TGTGCCAGCTTCGTCCCGTGGGGACATAAGACCAACACTGAAGCTTTCTTT
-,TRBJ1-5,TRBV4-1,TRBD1,CASSHPQGDNQPQHF,TGCGCCAGCAGCCACCCACAGGGGGACAATCAGCCCCAGCATTTT
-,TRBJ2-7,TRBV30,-,CAWSANYEQYF,TGTGCCTGGAGTGCCAACTACGAGCAGTACTTC
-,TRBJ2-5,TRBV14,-,CASSQTRETQYF,TGTGCCAGCAGCCAAACCCGGGAGACCCAGTACTTC
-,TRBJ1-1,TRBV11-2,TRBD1,CASSPVTGTTEAFF,TGTGCCAGCAGCCCCGTGACAGGGACCACTGAAGCTTTCTTT
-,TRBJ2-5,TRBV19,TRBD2,CASSIGGETQYF,TGTGCCAGTAGTATCGGGGGGGAGACCCAGTACTTC
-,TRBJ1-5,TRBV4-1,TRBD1,CASSQGQGSNQPQHF,TGCGCCAGCAGCCAAGGACAGGGCAGCAATCAGCCCCAGCATTTT
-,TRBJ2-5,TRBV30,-,CASNPAYQETQYF,TGTGCCTCAAACCCTGCGTACCAAGAGACCCAGTACTTC
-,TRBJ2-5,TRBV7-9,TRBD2,CASSFGLAGAQETQYF,TGTGCCAGCAGCTTCGGACTAGCGGGAGCCCAAGAGACCCAGTACTTC
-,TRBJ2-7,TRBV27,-,CASSLEASYEQYF,TGTGCCAGCAGTTTGGAGGCCTCCTACGAGCAGTACTTC